Listed below are T cell receptor beta chains from one sample, sequenced in a study of PD-1 blockade in classical Hodgkin lymphoma. Assay: immunoSEQ multiplex PCR; the TCRdb copy retains only in-frame clones and omits some. The top ten clones hold roughly 40% of a sample with 6,500 to 8,500 clones, 86% of them seen once. The sample was peripheral blood mononuclear cells (PBMCs), taken before the fourth cycle of nivolumab. These receptor sequences come from a human donor with classical Hodgkin lymphoma. CDR3s leave out the opening cysteine and the closing phenylalanine or tryptophan.

j_call,cdr3_length,v_call,cdr3_aa
TRBJ2-2,13,TRBV4-2,ASSLLSGESGELF
TRBJ1-2,9,TRBV20-1,SAGANYGYT
TRBJ2-3,13,TRBV19,ASSIRLAGGGTQY
TRBJ1-5,14,TRBV5-5,ASSPFAGVYAQPQH
TRBJ2-4,12,TRBV13,ASSFRGGENIQY
TRBJ1-2,11,TRBV29-1,SVAPAGGYGYT
TRBJ1-4,14,TRBV5-1,ASSLARTDRHEKLF
TRBJ2-1,11,TRBV19,ASSPGTLNEQF
TRBJ1-1,12,TRBV5-6,ASSRRRTNTEAF
TRBJ2-3,13,TRBV9,ASSDTGLPRDTQY
TRBJ2-5,11,TRBV6-1,ASSIEGGETQY
TRBJ2-5,9,TRBV11-2,ASSLGGDQY
TRBJ1-5,11,TRBV5-6,ASSFQEGQPQH
TRBJ1-4,15,TRBV2,ASSEPRTFATDEKLF
TRBJ2-5,12,TRBV29-1,SVQTWFPQETQY
TRBJ2-3,13,TRBV7-3,ASSLSGSPTDTQY
TRBJ2-1,13,TRBV10-1,ASSPHGLGSNEQF
TRBJ2-1,12,TRBV29-1,SVTVGNHYNEQF
TRBJ1-3,15,TRBV18,ASSPFLSLGSGNTIY
TRBJ1-5,11,TRBV25-1,ASSEVGNQPQH
TRBJ1-5,14,TRBV5-6,ASSLRGQGIRQPQH
TRBJ2-1,13,TRBV7-3,ASSQGSSSYNEQF
TRBJ1-5,12,TRBV6-4,ASSQQGGDQPQH